Sequencing of this TCR beta chain was carried out in a study of cytomegalovirus exposure and HLA in healthy donors. Germline V CDR1 and CDR2: MNHNS, SASEGT. The V end was cut by 6 bases, the J end by 5 bases, with 16 bases between. The CDR3 runs to 15 residues. The PCR used 60 Vbeta and 13 Jbeta primers. TCRdb keeps only in-frame clones here, not all; method: immunoSEQ multiplex PCR. The table includes some 150,000 clones, less than 85% detected once. The sequence was collected from a woman aged 55-70 years in good health and CMV-seropositive. Sequencing was carried out using PBMCs. The chain uses TRBV6-1 and TRBJ2-2; a possible D gene is TRBD2 (5 bases). DNA for the CDR3: TGTGCCAGCAGCCCAAGTCGTACGGGGACCGGGGAGCTGTTTTTT. It yields the protein CASSPSRTGTGELFF.